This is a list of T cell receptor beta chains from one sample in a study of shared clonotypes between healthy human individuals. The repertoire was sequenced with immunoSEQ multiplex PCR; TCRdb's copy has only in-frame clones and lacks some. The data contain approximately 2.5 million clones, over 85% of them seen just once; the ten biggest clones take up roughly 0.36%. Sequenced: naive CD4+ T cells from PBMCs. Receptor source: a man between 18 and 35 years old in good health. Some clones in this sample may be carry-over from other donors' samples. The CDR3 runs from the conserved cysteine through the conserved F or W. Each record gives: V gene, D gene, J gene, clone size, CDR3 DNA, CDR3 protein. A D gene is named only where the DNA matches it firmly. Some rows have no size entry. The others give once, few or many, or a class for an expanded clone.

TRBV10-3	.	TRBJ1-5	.	TGTGCCATCAGTGATCGACCGAACCAGCCCCAGCATTTT	CAISDRPNQPQHF
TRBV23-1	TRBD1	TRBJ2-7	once	TGCGCCAGCAGTCAAGGGACAGGGGGTTTTTGGGGCTACGAGCAGTACTTC	CASSQGTGGFWGYEQYF
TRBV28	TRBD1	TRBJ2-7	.	TGTGCCAGCAGTTTCGACAGGGGCGCCTACGAGCAGTACTTC	CASSFDRGAYEQYF
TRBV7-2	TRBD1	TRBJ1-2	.	TGTGCCAGCAGCACCCGGACAGGGACTAACTATGGCTACACCTTC	CASSTRTGTNYGYTF
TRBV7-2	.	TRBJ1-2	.	TGTGCCAGCAGCTCGCTCTCCTGGGAAGGCTACACCTTC	CASSSLSWEGYTF
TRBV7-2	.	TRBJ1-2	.	TGTGCCAGCAGCTTAGCACGGGTCGGCTATGGCTACACCTTC	CASSLARVGYGYTF
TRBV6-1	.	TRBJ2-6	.	TGTGCCAGCAGTGAAGATTCGAGGACAGACTCTGGGGCCAACGTCCTGACTTTC	CASSEDSRTDSGANVLTF
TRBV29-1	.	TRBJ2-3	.	TGCAGCGTTGGGGCTGATACGCAGTATTTT	CSVGADTQYF
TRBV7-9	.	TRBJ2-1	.	TGTGCCAGCAGCCGATCGAGTGGGAGGCAGTCTACCTCCTACAATGAGCAGTTCTTC	CASSRSSGRQSTSYNEQFF
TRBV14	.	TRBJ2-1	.	TGTGCCAGCAGGCAATACAATGAGCAGTTCTTC	CASRQYNEQFF
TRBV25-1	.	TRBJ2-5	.	TGTGCCAGCAGTGAATTCCTAGCACCCCAAGAGACCCAGTACTTC	CASSEFLAPQETQYF
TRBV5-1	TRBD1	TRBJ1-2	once	TGCGCCAGCAGGACGCGGGACAGAGTTAACTATGGCTACACCTTC	CASRTRDRVNYGYTF
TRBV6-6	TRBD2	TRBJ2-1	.	TGTGCCAGCAGCCCCTCGGCGGGAGCGGCCTACAATGAGCAGTTCTTC	CASSPSAGAAYNEQFF
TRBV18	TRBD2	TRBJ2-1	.	TGTGCCAGCTCACCAGGGCTAGCGGGATATAATGAGCAGTTCTTC	CASSPGLAGYNEQFF
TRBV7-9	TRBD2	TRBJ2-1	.	TGTGCCGGCGGGAGACTCGATGAGCAGTTCTTC	CAGGRLDEQFF
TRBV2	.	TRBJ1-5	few	TGTGCCAGCAGGGAAAGACAGACTCAGCCCCAGCATTTT	CASRERQTQPQHF
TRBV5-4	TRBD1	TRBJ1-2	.	TGTGCCAGCAGCTTGGCTGAAGGGGGCTCCTATGGCTACACCTTC	CASSLAEGGSYGYTF
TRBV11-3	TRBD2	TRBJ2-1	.	TGTGCCAGCAGGAGCAGTCGGGAGGGCGATGAGCAGTTCTTC	CASRSSREGDEQFF
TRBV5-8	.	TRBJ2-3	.	TGTGCCAGCAGGACTCGTCAGACAGATACGCAGTATTTT	CASRTRQTDTQYF
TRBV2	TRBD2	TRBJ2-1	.	TGTGCCGGGCGGGGGGGCTCCTACAATGAGCAGTTCTTC	CAGRGGSYNEQFF
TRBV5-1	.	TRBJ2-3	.	TGCGCCAGCAGCTTGGCCGGGAGAAGTACGCAGTATTTT	CASSLAGRSTQYF
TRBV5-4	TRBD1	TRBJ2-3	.	TGTGCCAGCAGCTTGGGGACAGGGGGGCGAACAGATACGCAGTATTTT	CASSLGTGGRTDTQYF
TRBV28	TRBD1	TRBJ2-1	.	TGTGCCAGCAGTGGTCAGGGGGCAAGGAATGAGCAGTTCTTC	CASSGQGARNEQFF
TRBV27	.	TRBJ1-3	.	TGTGCCAGCAGTTCCCGTCCTAGCTCTGGAAACACCATATATTTT	CASSSRPSSGNTIYF
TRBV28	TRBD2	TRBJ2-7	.	TGTGCCAGCAGTTTAAGCGCTAGCGGATCCTACGAGCAGTACTTC	CASSLSASGSYEQYF
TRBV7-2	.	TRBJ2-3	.	TGTGCCAGCAGCAAATGGGACCGTAACACAGATACGCAGTATTTT	CASSKWDRNTDTQYF
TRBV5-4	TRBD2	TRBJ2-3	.	TGTGCCAGCAGCTTGGTTAGCGGGAGCGATACGCAGTATTTT	CASSLVSGSDTQYF
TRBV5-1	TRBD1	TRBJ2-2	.	TGCGCCAGCAGCCTCGGGACAGTCAACACCGGGGAGCTGTTTTTT	CASSLGTVNTGELFF
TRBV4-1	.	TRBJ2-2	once	TGCGCCAGCAGCCAAGGTGGGGCGGGCACCGGGGAGCTGTTTTTT	CASSQGGAGTGELFF